A single sample is the source of the 2 T cell receptor beta chains below, sequenced in a study of shared clonotypes between healthy human individuals. Generated by immunoSEQ multiplex PCR, the TCRdb table keeps only in-frame clones and is missing some. In the table there are hundreds of thousands of clones, about 80% of which are singletons. The sequenced sample consisted of memory CD4+ T cells sorted from blood. This sample's subset: CD45RA-negative fraction. The receptors originated from a woman aged 25 to 39 in good health.

The chain couples TRBV6-6 to TRBJ1-1, with D hard to call. Germline assignment: CDR1 MNHNY and CDR2 SVGAGI (reference sequence). Trimming cost V 2 bases and J 1 base, with 5 bases left between them. The CDR3 has 13 residues. CDR3 sequence (DNA): TGTGCCAGCAGTTACACGACGAACACTGAAGCTTTCTTT. It is translated as CASSYTTNTEAFF.

V gene TRBV5-4 combines with J gene TRBJ2-3, with D maybe TRBD2 (5 bases). The CDR3 extends over 15 amino acids. V lost 0 bases and J lost 4, with 12 bases in between. Germline V gene sequence: CDR1 SGHNT, CDR2 YYREEE (reference sequence). The CDR3 region has the DNA TGTGCCAGCAGCTTGGCCGGGGTGGCCGCAGATACGCAGTATTTT. It specifies CASSLAGVAADTQYF.